This T cell receptor (beta chain) was captured by sequencing in a study of PD-1 blockade in classical Hodgkin lymphoma. The time point: newly diagnosed, previously untreated cHL patient sample. Purification of CD4+ T cells from thawed PBMCs was achieved by magnetic negative selection. Newly diagnosed, untreated classical Hodgkin lymphoma PBMCs served as comparison. Findings and caveats of the study: The authors have not defined what causes the repertoire differences, possibly disease activity or prior therapy. In newly diagnosed patients, baseline TCR diversity was reportedly below that of healthy donors.

V was trimmed by 3 bases and J by 1 base, leaving 6 bases between them. Germline V gives CDR1 SGHTA, CDR2 FQGNSA. This CDR3 comprises 13 residues. This clone was detected only once. The antigen remains unidentified. Here immunoSEQ multiplex PCR was the method, and the copy in TCRdb shows in-frame clones only, minus some. The top ten hold about 0.41% of the sample, which has approximately 21,000 clones, approximately 90% seen once. The chain has TRBV7-2 and TRBJ1-1; a possible D gene is TRBD1 (6 bases). The sample was CD4+ T cells from blood. This TCR was recovered from a human donor with classical Hodgkin lymphoma. The CDR3 is CASSLDRNTEAFF. The CDR3 DNA reads TGTGCCAGCAGCTTGGACAGGAACACTGAAGCTTTCTTT.